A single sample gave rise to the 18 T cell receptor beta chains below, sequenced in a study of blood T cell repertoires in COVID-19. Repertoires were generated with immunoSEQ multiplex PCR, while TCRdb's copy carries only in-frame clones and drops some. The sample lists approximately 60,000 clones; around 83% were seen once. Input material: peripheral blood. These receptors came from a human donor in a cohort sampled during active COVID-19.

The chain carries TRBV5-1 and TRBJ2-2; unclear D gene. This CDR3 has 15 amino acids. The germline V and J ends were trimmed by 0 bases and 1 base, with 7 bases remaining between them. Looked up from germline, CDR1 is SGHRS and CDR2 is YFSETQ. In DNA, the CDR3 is TGCGCCAGCAGCTTGGGACTGCTGAACACCGGGGAGCTGTTTTTT. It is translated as CASSLGLLNTGELFF.

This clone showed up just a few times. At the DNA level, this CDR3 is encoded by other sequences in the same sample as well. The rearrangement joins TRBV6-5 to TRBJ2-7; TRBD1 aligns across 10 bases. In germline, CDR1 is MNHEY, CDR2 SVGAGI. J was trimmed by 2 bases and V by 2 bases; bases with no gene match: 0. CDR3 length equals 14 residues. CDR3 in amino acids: CASSYGQGAYEQYF. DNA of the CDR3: TGTGCCAGCAGTTACGGACAGGGGGCCTACGAGCAGTACTTC.

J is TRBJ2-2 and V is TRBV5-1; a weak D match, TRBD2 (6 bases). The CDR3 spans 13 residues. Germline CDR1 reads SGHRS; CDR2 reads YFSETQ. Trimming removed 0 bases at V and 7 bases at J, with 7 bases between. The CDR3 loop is CASSLAGVGELFF. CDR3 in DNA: TGCGCCAGCAGCTTGGCGGGGGTCGGGGAGCTGTTTTTT.

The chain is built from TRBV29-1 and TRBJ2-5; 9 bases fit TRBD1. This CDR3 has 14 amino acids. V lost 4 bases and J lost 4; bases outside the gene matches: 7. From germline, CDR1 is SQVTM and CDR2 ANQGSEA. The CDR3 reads CSVGWDRARETQYF. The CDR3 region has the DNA TGCAGCGTTGGATGGGACAGGGCGAGAGAGACCCAGTACTTC.

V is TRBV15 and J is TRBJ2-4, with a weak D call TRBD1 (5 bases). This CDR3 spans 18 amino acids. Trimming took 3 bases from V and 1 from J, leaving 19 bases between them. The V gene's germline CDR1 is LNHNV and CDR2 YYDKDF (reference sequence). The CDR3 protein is CATSSLLTVDSAKNIQYF. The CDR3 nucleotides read TGTGCCACCAGCAGCCTTCTGACAGTAGACTCTGCCAAAAACATTCAGTACTTC.

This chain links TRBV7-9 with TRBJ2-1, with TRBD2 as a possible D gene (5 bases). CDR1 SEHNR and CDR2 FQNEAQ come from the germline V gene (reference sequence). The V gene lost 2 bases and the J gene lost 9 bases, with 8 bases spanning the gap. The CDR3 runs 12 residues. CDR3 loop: CASSLSGGEQFF. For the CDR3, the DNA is TGTGCCAGCAGCTTAAGCGGTGGTGAGCAGTTCTTC.

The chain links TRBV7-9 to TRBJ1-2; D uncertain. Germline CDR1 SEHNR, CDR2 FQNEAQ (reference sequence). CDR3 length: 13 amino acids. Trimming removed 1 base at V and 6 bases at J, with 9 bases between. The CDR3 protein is CASSLEDGDGYTF. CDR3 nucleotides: TGTGCCAGCAGCTTAGAGGACGGGGATGGCTACACCTTC.

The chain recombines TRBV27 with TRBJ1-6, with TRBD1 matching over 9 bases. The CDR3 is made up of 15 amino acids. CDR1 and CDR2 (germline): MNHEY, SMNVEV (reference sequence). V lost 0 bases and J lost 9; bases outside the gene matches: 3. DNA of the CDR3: TGTGCCAGCAGTTTATCGGGACAGGGAATTTCACCCCTCCACTTT. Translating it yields CASSLSGQGISPLHF.

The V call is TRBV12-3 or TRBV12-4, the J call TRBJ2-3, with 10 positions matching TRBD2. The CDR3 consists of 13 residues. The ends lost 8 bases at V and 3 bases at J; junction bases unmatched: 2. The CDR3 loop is CASQRGGTDTQYF. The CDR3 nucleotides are TGTGCCAGCCAGCGGGGGGGAACAGATACGCAGTATTTT.

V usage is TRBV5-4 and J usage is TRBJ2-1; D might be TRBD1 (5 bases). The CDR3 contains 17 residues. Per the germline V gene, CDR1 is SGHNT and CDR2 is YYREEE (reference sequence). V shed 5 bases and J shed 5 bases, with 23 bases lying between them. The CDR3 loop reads CASRSGSGRFEHNEQFF. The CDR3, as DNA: TGTGCCAGCAGGTCGGGCTCAGGGCGTTTTGAGCACAATGAGCAGTTCTTC.

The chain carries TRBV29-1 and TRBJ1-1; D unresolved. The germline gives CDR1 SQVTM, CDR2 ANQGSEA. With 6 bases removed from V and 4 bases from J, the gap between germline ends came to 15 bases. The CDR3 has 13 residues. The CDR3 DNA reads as TGCAGCGTGGTCACAGTTTTGCTCACTGAAGCTTTCTTT. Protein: CSVVTVLLTEAFF. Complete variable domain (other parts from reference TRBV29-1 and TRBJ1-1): SAVISQKPSRDICQRGTSLTIQCQVDSQVTMMFWYRQQPGQSLTLIATANQGSEATYESGFVIDKFPISRPNLTFSTLTVSNMSPEDSSIYLCSVVTVLLTEAFFGQGTRLTVV.

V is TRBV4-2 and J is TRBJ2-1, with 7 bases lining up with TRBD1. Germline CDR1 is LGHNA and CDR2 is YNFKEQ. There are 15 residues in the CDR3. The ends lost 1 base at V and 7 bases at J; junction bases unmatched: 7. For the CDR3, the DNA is TGTGCCAGCAGCCAAGGGACAGGTCCCCGGAATGAGCAGTTCTTC. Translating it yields CASSQGTGPRNEQFF.

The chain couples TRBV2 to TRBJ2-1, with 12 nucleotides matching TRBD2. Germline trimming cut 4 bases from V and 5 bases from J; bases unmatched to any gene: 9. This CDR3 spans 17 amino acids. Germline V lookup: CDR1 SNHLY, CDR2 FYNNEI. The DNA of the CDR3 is TGTGCCAGCAGTGGCCGGATGGGACTAGCGGGTCACAATGAGCAGTTCTTC. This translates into CASSGRMGLAGHNEQFF. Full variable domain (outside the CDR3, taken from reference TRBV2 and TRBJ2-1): EPEVTQTPSHQVTQMGQEVILRCVPISNHLYFYWYRQILGQKVEFLVSFYNNEISEKSEIFDDQFSVERPDGSNFTLKIRSTKLEDSAMYFCASSGRMGLAGHNEQFFGPGTRLTVL.

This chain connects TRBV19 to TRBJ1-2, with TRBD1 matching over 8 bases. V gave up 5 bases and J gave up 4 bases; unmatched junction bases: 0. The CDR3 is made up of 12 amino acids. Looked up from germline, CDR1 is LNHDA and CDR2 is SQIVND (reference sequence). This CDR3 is CASSGQGYGYTF. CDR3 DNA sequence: TGTGCCAGTAGTGGACAGGGCTATGGCTACACCTTC.

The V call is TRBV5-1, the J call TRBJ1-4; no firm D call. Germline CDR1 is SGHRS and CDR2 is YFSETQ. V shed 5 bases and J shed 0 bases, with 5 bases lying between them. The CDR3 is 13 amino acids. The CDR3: CASSPTTNEKLFF. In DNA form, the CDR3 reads TGCGCCAGCAGTCCAACAACTAATGAAAAACTGTTTTTT.

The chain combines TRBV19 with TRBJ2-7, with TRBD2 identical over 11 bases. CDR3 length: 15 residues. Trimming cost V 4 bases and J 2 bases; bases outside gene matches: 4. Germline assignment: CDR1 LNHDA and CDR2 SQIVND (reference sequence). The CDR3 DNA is TGTGCCAGTAGTAACCCGGGACTAGCGGCCTACGAGCAGTACTTC. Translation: CASSNPGLAAYEQYF.

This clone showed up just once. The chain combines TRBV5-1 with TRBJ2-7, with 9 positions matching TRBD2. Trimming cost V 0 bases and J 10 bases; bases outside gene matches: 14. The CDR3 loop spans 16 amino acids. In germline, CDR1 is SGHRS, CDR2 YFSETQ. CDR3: CASSLELAGPTTRQYF. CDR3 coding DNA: TGCGCCAGCAGCTTGGAGCTAGCGGGACCTACTACGAGACAGTACTTC.

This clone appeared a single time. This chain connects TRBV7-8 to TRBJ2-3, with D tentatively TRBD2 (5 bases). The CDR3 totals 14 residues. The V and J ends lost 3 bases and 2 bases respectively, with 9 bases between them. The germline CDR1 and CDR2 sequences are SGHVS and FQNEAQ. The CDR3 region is CASSFDYFTDTQYF. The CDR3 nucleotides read TGTGCCAGCAGCTTCGACTATTTCACAGATACGCAGTATTTT.